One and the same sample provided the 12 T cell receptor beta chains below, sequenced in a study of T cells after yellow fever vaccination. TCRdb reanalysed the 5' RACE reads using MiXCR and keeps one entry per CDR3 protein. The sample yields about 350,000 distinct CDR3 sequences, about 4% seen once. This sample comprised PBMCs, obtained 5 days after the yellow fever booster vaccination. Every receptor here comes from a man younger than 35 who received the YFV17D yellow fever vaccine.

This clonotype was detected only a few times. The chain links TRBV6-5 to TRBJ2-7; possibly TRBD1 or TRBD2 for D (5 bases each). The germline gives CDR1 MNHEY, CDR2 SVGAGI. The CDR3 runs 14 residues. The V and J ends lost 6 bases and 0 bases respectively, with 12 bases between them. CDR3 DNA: TGTGCCAGCAGCCGGGACGGCTTCTCCTACGAGCAGTACTTC. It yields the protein CASSRDGFSYEQYF.

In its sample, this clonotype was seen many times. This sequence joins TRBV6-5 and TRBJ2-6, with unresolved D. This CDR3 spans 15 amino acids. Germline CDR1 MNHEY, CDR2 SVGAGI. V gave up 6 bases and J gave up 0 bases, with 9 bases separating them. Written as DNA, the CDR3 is TGTGCCAGCAGCCCCCGACGCTCTGGGGCCAACGTCCTGACTTTC. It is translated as CASSPRRSGANVLTF.

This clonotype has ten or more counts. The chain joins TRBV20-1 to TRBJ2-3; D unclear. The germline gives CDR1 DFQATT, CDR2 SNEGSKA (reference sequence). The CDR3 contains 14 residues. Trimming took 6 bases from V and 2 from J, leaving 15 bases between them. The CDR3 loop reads CSALRTLLTDTQYF. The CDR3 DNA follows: TGCAGTGCCCTCAGGACCCTTCTCACAGATACGCAGTATTTT.

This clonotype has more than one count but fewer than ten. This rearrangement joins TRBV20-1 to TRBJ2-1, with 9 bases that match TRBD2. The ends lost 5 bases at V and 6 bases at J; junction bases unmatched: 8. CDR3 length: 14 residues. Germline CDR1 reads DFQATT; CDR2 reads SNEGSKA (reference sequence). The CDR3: CSAWGGTSINEQFF. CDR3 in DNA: TGCAGTGCTTGGGGCGGGACTAGCATCAATGAGCAGTTCTTC.

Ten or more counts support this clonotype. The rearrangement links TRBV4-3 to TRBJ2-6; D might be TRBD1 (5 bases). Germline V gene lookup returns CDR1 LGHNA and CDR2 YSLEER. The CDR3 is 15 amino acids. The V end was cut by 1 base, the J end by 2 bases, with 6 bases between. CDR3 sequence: CASSQGRAGANVLTF. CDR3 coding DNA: TGCGCCAGCAGCCAAGGCAGGGCTGGGGCCAACGTCCTGACTTTC.

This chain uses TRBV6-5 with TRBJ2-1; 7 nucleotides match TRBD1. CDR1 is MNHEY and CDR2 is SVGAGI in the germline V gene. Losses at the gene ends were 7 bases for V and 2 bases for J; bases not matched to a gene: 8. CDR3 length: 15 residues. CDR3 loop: CASTRGTPAYNEQFF. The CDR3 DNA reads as TGTGCCAGCACCAGGGGGACCCCGGCCTACAATGAGCAGTTCTTC.

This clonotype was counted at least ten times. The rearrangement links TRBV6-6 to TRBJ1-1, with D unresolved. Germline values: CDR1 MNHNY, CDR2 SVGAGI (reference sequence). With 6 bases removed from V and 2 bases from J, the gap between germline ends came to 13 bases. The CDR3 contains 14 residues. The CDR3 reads CASRGSSLNTEAFF. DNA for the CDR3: TGTGCCAGCAGAGGGTCTTCACTTAACACTGAAGCTTTCTTT.

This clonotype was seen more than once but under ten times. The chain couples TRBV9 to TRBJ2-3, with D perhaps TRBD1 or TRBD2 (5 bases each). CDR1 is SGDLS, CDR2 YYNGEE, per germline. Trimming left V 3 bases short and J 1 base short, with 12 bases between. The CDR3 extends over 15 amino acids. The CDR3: CASSAPGRGTDTQYF. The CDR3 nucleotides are TGTGCCAGCAGCGCGCCGGGACGGGGCACAGATACGCAGTATTTT.

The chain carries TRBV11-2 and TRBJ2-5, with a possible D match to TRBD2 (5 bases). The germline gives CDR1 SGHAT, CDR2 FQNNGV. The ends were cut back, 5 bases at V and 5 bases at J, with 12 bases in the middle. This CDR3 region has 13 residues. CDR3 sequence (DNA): TGTGCCAGCAGCCAAGAGGGTTCCGAGACCCAGTACTTC. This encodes CASSQEGSETQYF.

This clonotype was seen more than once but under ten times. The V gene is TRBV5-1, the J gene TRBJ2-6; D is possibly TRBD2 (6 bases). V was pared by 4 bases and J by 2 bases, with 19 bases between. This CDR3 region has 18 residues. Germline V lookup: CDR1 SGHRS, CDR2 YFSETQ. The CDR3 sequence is CASSLTSPGSAGANVLTF. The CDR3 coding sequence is TGCGCCAGCAGCCTTACTAGCCCAGGGTCTGCTGGGGCCAACGTCCTGACTTTC.

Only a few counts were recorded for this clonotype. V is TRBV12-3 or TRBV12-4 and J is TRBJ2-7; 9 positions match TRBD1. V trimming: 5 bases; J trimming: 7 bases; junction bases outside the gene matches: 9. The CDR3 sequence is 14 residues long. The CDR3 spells CASSPSDRGGEQYF. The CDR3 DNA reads TGTGCCAGCAGTCCCAGCGACAGGGGGGGTGAGCAGTACTTC.

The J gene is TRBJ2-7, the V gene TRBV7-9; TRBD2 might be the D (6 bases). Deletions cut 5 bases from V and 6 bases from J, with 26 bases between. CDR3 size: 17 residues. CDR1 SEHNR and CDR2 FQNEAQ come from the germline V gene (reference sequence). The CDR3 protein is CASSLLMGVTSYGEQYF. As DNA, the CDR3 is TGTGCCAGCAGCCTCCTAATGGGGGTGACTAGTTATGGCGAGCAGTACTTC.